Listed below are T cell receptor beta chains from one sample, sequenced in a study of response to subunit inactivated influenza vaccine. TCRdb independently ran MiXCR on the RT-PCR reads; one entry per CDR3 protein. The data hold about 500,000 distinct CDR3 sequences, with 15% to 20% observed a single time. This specimen consisted of CD4+ T cells sorted from PBMCs, obtained about 24 months after vaccination. The receptors shown here come from a man between 50 and 69 years old who received an inactivated influenza vaccine. Both conserved end residues are part of each CDR3. D genes are given only for firm matches. Clone sizes are given selectively: once, few, many, or a class where the clone is expanded.

TRBJ2-3 15 TRBV11-2 . . CASSRKGPGADTQYF TGTGCCAGCAGCAGAAAGGGCCCGGGCGCAGATACGCAGTATTTT
TRBJ2-7 19 TRBV21-1 . . CASSSPARAGAYHRGEQYF TGTGCCAGCAGCTCCCCAGCTAGAGCGGGAGCCTACCATCGCGGCGAGCAGTACTTC
TRBJ2-2 14 TRBV7-3 . . CASSLISDTGELFF TGTGCCAGCAGCTTAATTTCCGACACCGGGGAGCTGTTTTTT
TRBJ2-7 16 TRBV6-2/TRBV6-3 many . CASSYSAASATYEQYF TGTGCCAGCAGTTACTCCGCGGCTAGCGCTACCTACGAGCAGTACTTC
TRBJ2-3 13 TRBV12-3/TRBV12-4 many TRBD1 CASSVNPGTVQYF TGTGCCAGCAGTGTAAACCCCGGGACAGTGCAGTATTTT
TRBJ2-2 15 TRBV4-2 few . CASSERQANTGELFF TGTGCCAGCAGCGAACGACAGGCAAACACCGGGGAGCTGTTTTTT
TRBJ1-6 14 TRBV6-1 . . CASGLGGGNSPLHF TGTGCCAGTGGGCTGGGGGGAGGTAATTCACCCCTCCACTTT
TRBJ1-2 12 TRBV29-1 few . CSELRANYGYTF TGCAGCGAACTGAGAGCTAACTATGGCTACACCTTC
TRBJ1-1 16 TRBV7-2 . TRBD1 CASSPQQGAFSTEAFF TGTGCCAGCAGCCCTCAACAGGGGGCATTTAGCACTGAAGCTTTCTTT
TRBJ1-2 15 TRBV4-1 . . CASSQDWTSNYGYTF TGCGCCAGCAGCCAAGATTGGACATCTAACTATGGCTACACCTTC
TRBJ2-1 15 TRBV29-1 few TRBD1 CSVSDRGRNYNEQFF TGCAGCGTTTCAGACAGGGGTCGAAACTACAATGAGCAGTTCTTC
TRBJ1-6 14 TRBV6-1 many TRBD1 CASSGDRGLSPLHF TGTGCCAGCAGCGGGGACAGGGGGCTATCACCCCTCCACTTT
TRBJ2-1 13 TRBV6-6 few TRBD1 CASSYLQGVEQFF TGTGCCAGCAGTTATCTCCAGGGGGTTGAGCAGTTCTTC
TRBJ2-4 19 TRBV4-1 . . CASSQDRLAGVGAKNIQYF TGCGCCAGCAGCCAAGATCGCCTGGCTGGGGTCGGAGCCAAAAACATTCAGTACTTC
TRBJ1-1 14 TRBV5-1 few . CASSLMTGSTEAFF TGCGCCAGCAGCCTAATGACAGGCAGCACTGAAGCTTTCTTT
TRBJ1-5 15 TRBV2 many . CASSEARVVNQPQHF TGTGCCAGCAGTGAAGCCAGGGTGGTCAATCAGCCCCAGCATTTT
TRBJ1-5 15 TRBV6-1 . . CASSEAAGAIRPQHF TGTGCCAGCAGTGAAGCGGCAGGAGCGATCAGGCCCCAGCATTTT
TRBJ2-1 14 TRBV20-1 many . CSASSPADYNEQFF TGCAGTGCATCCTCCCCAGCGGATTACAATGAGCAGTTCTTC
TRBJ1-6 14 TRBV12-3/TRBV12-4 . . CASTLGTPNSPLHF TGTGCCAGCACCCTCGGGACACCTAATTCACCCCTCCACTTT
TRBJ2-2 15 TRBV20-1 . . CSARDIRKNTGELFF TGCAGTGCTAGAGATATAAGAAAGAACACCGGGGAGCTGTTTTTT
TRBJ1-1 15 TRBV3-1 . . CASRASGSFNTEAFF TGTGCCAGCAGGGCCTCCGGGTCCTTTAACACTGAAGCTTTCTTT
TRBJ2-7 14 TRBV25-1 few TRBD1 CASSEQGAKYEQYF TGTGCCAGCAGTGAACAGGGGGCTAAGTACGAGCAGTACTTC
TRBJ2-1 15 TRBV5-1 . TRBD2 CASSQLAGGGAEQFF TGCGCCAGCAGCCAACTAGCGGGAGGTGGCGCGGAGCAGTTCTTC
TRBJ1-2 14 TRBV25-1 . . CASSGIFGNYGYTF TGTGCCAGCAGTGGCATCTTTGGGAACTATGGCTACACCTTC
TRBJ2-2 16 TRBV5-1 . TRBD1 CASSLEGTGTTGELFF TGCGCCAGCAGCTTGGAAGGGACAGGGACCACCGGGGAGCTGTTTTTT
TRBJ2-7 11 TRBV6-5 many TRBD1 CASSSGTAIEF TGTGCCAGCAGTTCCGGGACAGCCATAGAATTC
TRBJ2-7 14 TRBV5-1 . TRBD1 CASSWRGQDYEQYF TGCGCCAGCAGCTGGAGAGGACAGGACTACGAGCAGTACTTC
TRBJ2-3 16 TRBV20-1 . TRBD2 CSARDLAGGYRGTQYF TGCAGTGCTAGAGATTTAGCGGGGGGGTATAGGGGTACGCAGTATTTT
TRBJ1-4 14 TRBV4-2 . TRBD1 CASSHDRVGEKLFF TGTGCCAGCAGCCACGACAGGGTGGGAGAAAAACTGTTTTTT
TRBJ2-7 14 TRBV7-2 . TRBD2 CASSEGLAAYEQYF TGTGCCAGCAGCGAGGGACTAGCGGCCTACGAGCAGTACTTC
TRBJ2-1 14 TRBV10-3 . TRBD2 CAIRSGVTYNEQFF TGTGCCATCAGGAGCGGGGTCACCTACAATGAGCAGTTCTTC
TRBJ1-2 14 TRBV29-1 many . CSVTTQVPNYGYTF TGCAGCGTAACCACCCAGGTTCCTAACTATGGCTACACCTTC
TRBJ2-1 15 TRBV10-3 . TRBD2 CAINLSGGGYNEQFF TGTGCCATCAACTTAAGCGGGGGGGGATACAATGAGCAGTTCTTC
TRBJ2-7 14 TRBV11-2 few TRBD2 CASSSLAGVHEQYF TGTGCCAGCAGTTCTCTAGCGGGGGTCCACGAGCAGTACTTC
TRBJ2-2 16 TRBV20-1 few TRBD2 CSARSTAGGHHGELFF TGCAGTGCTAGGAGTACAGCGGGAGGGCATCACGGGGAGCTGTTTTTT
TRBJ1-2 14 TRBV27 few TRBD1 CASSSQGQLYGYTF TGTGCCAGCAGTTCCCAGGGACAGCTGTATGGCTACACCTTC
TRBJ2-1 13 TRBV6-6 . . CASSPSFGNEQFF TGTGCCAGCAGTCCTAGCTTCGGTAATGAGCAGTTCTTC
TRBJ2-1 14 TRBV7-2 few . CASSLTSGWNEQFF TGTGCCAGCAGCCTCACATCAGGGTGGAATGAGCAGTTCTTC
TRBJ1-1 12 TRBV20-1 few . CSALDTNTEAFF TGCAGTGCTCTCGACACGAACACTGAAGCTTTCTTT
TRBJ2-7 15 TRBV7-2 . . CASSFRDIPDYEQYF TGTGCCAGCAGCTTTAGGGACATACCAGACTACGAGCAGTACTTC
TRBJ2-7 16 TRBV14 many . CASSPQYLTWDYEQYF TGTGCCAGCAGTCCTCAGTACTTGACATGGGACTACGAGCAGTACTTC
TRBJ1-1 13 TRBV4-3 few TRBD1 CASSESPGTGVFF TGCGCCAGCAGCGAAAGTCCTGGGACAGGGGTTTTCTTT
TRBJ2-7 12 TRBV5-6 . . CASSYVSYEQYF TGTGCCAGCAGCTATGTATCCTACGAGCAGTACTTC
TRBJ2-7 13 TRBV28 . TRBD2 CASRSGETYEQYF TGTGCCAGCAGAAGCGGGGAGACCTACGAGCAGTACTTC
TRBJ1-1 14 TRBV12-3/TRBV12-4 . . CASSLWGSNTEAFF TGTGCCAGCAGTTTGTGGGGATCGAACACTGAAGCTTTCTTT
TRBJ2-7 11 TRBV20-1 few . CSAGATYEQYF TGCAGTGCGGGGGCTACCTACGAGCAGTACTTC
TRBJ1-3 15 TRBV20-1 few . CSARGGEALGNTIYF TGCAGTGCTAGAGGTGGGGAAGCCCTTGGAAACACCATATATTTT
TRBJ2-1 15 TRBV2 . . CASRKPRLGGNEQFF TGTGCCAGCAGAAAACCAAGACTAGGCGGGAATGAGCAGTTCTTC